This is a list of T cell receptor beta chains from one sample in a study of blood T cells in healthy people across ages. Using its own MiXCR run on the 5' RACE reads, TCRdb lists one record per CDR3 protein. The sample holds roughly 800,000 distinct CDR3 sequences, about 25% seen once. The sample was also reused in another study, on T cells of mothers and their children.

Sequencing was carried out using blood. The receptor set was obtained from a boy younger than 18 in good health. Both conserved end residues are part of each CDR3. Fields, in order: D gene, clone size, V gene, J gene, CDR3 protein, CDR3 DNA. A D gene is named only where the DNA matches it firmly. Only some rows state a clone size, as once, few, many or a class for expanded clones.

TRBD1,-,TRBV6-2/TRBV6-3,TRBJ1-5,CASRQSQGAGQPQHF,TGTGCCAGCAGACAATCACAGGGGGCAGGGCAGCCCCAGCATTTT
-,-,TRBV29-1,TRBJ2-4,CSVTVEEATTVAKNIQYF,TGCAGCGTCACAGTTGAGGAGGCGACAACCGTAGCCAAAAACATTCAGTACTTC
-,-,TRBV3-1,TRBJ2-3,CASTARDRSTDTQYF,TGTGCCAGCACCGCGAGGGACCGTAGCACAGATACGCAGTATTTT
-,few,TRBV12-5,TRBJ2-3,CASGLSVNTDTQYF,TGTGCTAGTGGTTTGTCCGTTAACACAGATACGCAGTATTTT
-,-,TRBV28,TRBJ2-1,CASSPFLLNEQFF,TGTGCCAGCAGCCCATTTCTCCTTAATGAGCAGTTCTTC
-,-,TRBV7-2,TRBJ2-3,CASSLVGGTSTDTQYF,TGTGCCAGCAGCTTAGTAGGGGGAACTAGCACAGATACGCAGTATTTT
TRBD2,-,TRBV3-1,TRBJ2-7,CASSQDGLAGYEQYF,TGTGCCAGCAGCCAAGATGGGCTAGCGGGTTACGAGCAGTACTTC
TRBD1,few,TRBV6-2/TRBV6-3,TRBJ2-1,CASSYGQAYNEQFF,TGTGCCAGCAGTTACGGACAGGCTTACAATGAGCAGTTCTTC
TRBD1,-,TRBV19,TRBJ1-2,CASSGQGRNYGYTF,TGTGCCAGCTCTGGACAGGGGAGGAACTATGGCTACACCTTC
-,many,TRBV29-1,TRBJ2-1,CSVGGRSYNEQFF,TGCAGCGTTGGGGGGAGGTCTTACAATGAGCAGTTCTTC
-,-,TRBV29-1,TRBJ2-2,CSTTGIITGELFF,TGCAGCACAACCGGGATAATCACCGGGGAGCTGTTTTTT
TRBD2,few,TRBV7-9,TRBJ2-5,CASSSLTSGRETQYF,TGTGCCAGCAGCTCGTTGACTAGCGGGAGGGAGACCCAGTACTTC
-,-,TRBV29-1,TRBJ1-1,CSVVRDTEAFF,TGCAGCGTTGTTCGGGACACTGAAGCTTTCTTT
-,few,TRBV3-1,TRBJ2-5,CASSQWDRGGQETQYF,TGTGCCAGCAGCCAATGGGACCGAGGGGGGCAAGAGACCCAGTACTTC
-,-,TRBV5-1,TRBJ2-2,CASSSRGIGQGELFF,TGCGCCAGCAGCTCCAGAGGGATAGGGCAGGGGGAGCTGTTTTTT
TRBD1,few,TRBV10-3,TRBJ2-6,CAISERNQGVGSGANVLTF,TGTGCCATCAGTGAGAGAAATCAGGGGGTTGGCTCTGGGGCCAACGTCCTGACTTTC
-,-,TRBV7-9,TRBJ2-7,CASSKPSREQYF,TGTGCCAGCAGCAAACCTAGTCGCGAGCAGTACTTC
TRBD2,few,TRBV7-9,TRBJ2-7,CASSGGGPRNEQYF,TGTGCCAGCAGCGGGGGAGGGCCGAGGAACGAGCAGTACTTC
-,many,TRBV20-1,TRBJ2-5,CSARESGRETQYF,TGCAGTGCTAGAGAGTCAGGACGAGAGACCCAGTACTTC
-,few,TRBV29-1,TRBJ1-1,CSVDGEWETEAFF,TGCAGCGTTGACGGGGAATGGGAGACTGAAGCTTTCTTT
-,-,TRBV28,TRBJ1-5,CASSYGGFSNQPQHF,TGTGCCAGCAGTTACGGGGGATTCAGCAATCAGCCCCAGCATTTT
TRBD2,-,TRBV20-1,TRBJ2-7,CSARDPSGGRDEQYF,TGCAGTGCTAGAGATCCTAGCGGGGGGAGGGACGAGCAGTACTTC
-,-,TRBV4-3,TRBJ1-2,CASSQVPSLMNGYTF,TGCGCCAGCAGCCAAGTACCCAGCCTGATGAATGGCTACACCTTC
TRBD1,-,TRBV28,TRBJ2-7,CASLGQGGPYEQYF,TGTGCCAGTCTGGGACAGGGGGGCCCCTACGAGCAGTACTTC
TRBD1,few,TRBV29-1,TRBJ2-7,CSVVDRGSYEQYF,TGCAGCGTTGTTGACAGGGGGTCGTACGAGCAGTACTTC
-,-,TRBV5-1,TRBJ2-3,CASKGLGRGSTDTQYF,TGCGCCAGCAAAGGGCTCGGGCGGGGCAGCACAGATACGCAGTATTTT
TRBD2,few,TRBV5-5,TRBJ2-5,CASIPGTSQTQYF,TGTGCCAGCATCCCCGGGACTAGCCAGACCCAGTACTTC
-,-,TRBV11-3,TRBJ2-2,CASSPTSLGELFF,TGTGCCAGCAGCCCAACTAGTCTCGGGGAGCTGTTTTTT
-,few,TRBV27,TRBJ2-1,CASKAPVASTRASGSYNEQFF,TGTGCCAGCAAGGCCCCAGTAGCCTCCACAAGGGCTTCAGGCTCCTACAATGAGCAGTTCTTC
TRBD1,-,TRBV7-9,TRBJ1-2,CASSPGGTIAGYTF,TGTGCCAGCAGCCCAGGGGGAACTATCGCTGGCTACACCTTC
-,few,TRBV28,TRBJ2-5,CASSSPPTLDQETQYF,TGTGCCAGCAGTTCTCCACCGACATTAGATCAAGAGACCCAGTACTTC
-,-,TRBV18,TRBJ1-2,CASSPPGQAPSGYTF,TGTGCCAGCTCACCACCGGGCCAGGCACCCTCCGGCTACACCTTC
-,few,TRBV29-1,TRBJ1-4,CSVDLNEKLFF,TGCAGCGTTGACCTTAATGAAAAACTGTTTTTT
TRBD1,-,TRBV20-1,TRBJ1-5,CSASFGQGNQPQHF,TGCAGTGCTAGCTTCGGACAGGGGAATCAGCCCCAGCATTTT
-,-,TRBV7-2,TRBJ1-1,CASSLNRYTEAFF,TGTGCCAGCAGCTTAAATCGGTACACTGAAGCTTTCTTT
-,-,TRBV12-3/TRBV12-4,TRBJ1-2,CASSPTGPAQLNYGYTF,TGTGCCAGCAGCCCCACGGGCCCAGCACAGCTTAACTATGGCTACACCTTC
-,-,TRBV10-3,TRBJ2-1,CAISLHPGVPYNEQFF,TGTGCCATCAGTCTCCATCCAGGGGTTCCCTACAATGAGCAGTTCTTC